This is a list of T cell receptor beta chains from one sample in a study of cytomegalovirus exposure and HLA in healthy donors. The data were produced by immunoSEQ multiplex PCR, yet TCRdb's version contains in-frame clones alone and is incomplete. The table shows tens of thousands of clones, with roughly three quarters occurring only once. Material for sequencing was PBMCs. These TCRs come from a man aged 25 to 40 in good health and CMV-seronegative. CDR3s include the opening cysteine and the closing phenylalanine or tryptophan. The D gene is left open where the match is weak. Clone sizes are given selectively: once, few, many, or a class where the clone is expanded.

J | size | V | D | CDR3 | DNA
TRBJ1-4 | NA | TRBV27 | NA | CASSLWADEKLFF | TGTGCCAGCAGTTTATGGGCAGATGAAAAACTGTTTTTT
TRBJ1-6 | once | TRBV10-3 | NA | CATSPRRVKDSPLHF | TGTGCCACCTCCCCACGCCGGGTTAAAGATTCACCCCTCCACTTT
TRBJ2-5 | NA | TRBV4-1 | NA | CASSLTLGPETQYF | TGCGCCAGCAGCCTGACTCTAGGTCCTGAGACCCAGTACTTC
TRBJ2-7 | NA | TRBV7-9 | TRBD2 | CASSLAEGRERDEQYF | TGTGCCAGCAGCTTAGCGGAAGGGAGGGAACGAGACGAGCAGTACTTC
TRBJ2-1 | NA | TRBV9 | TRBD1 | CASSRDRGSYNEQFF | TGTGCCAGCAGCCGAGACAGGGGGTCCTACAATGAGCAGTTCTTC
TRBJ2-7 | NA | TRBV15 | NA | CATSRTSPGTTVGEQYF | TGTGCCACCAGCAGAACCAGCCCCGGGACAACTGTTGGGGAGCAGTACTTC
TRBJ2-2 | NA | TRBV5-1 | TRBD1 | CASSLTGTGVTGELFF | TGCGCCAGCAGCTTGACCGGGACAGGGGTCACCGGGGAGCTGTTTTTT
TRBJ1-6 | NA | TRBV7-9 | NA | CASSSTGYNSPLHF | TGTGCCAGCAGCTCTACGGGCTATAATTCACCCCTCCACTTT
TRBJ1-1 | NA | TRBV19 | NA | CASSTPTAEAFF | TGTGCCAGTAGTACCCCGACAGCAGAAGCTTTCTTT
TRBJ2-2 | NA | TRBV13 | NA | CASSLSRRGEELFF | TGTGCCAGCAGCTTATCCCGGCGGGGTGAGGAGCTGTTTTTT
TRBJ1-1 | few | TRBV30 | NA | CAWSPRTNRTEAFF | TGTGCCTGGAGTCCCCGGACTAACCGGACTGAAGCTTTCTTT
TRBJ1-4 | NA | TRBV7-9 | TRBD1 | CASSLPTGQGSGTNEKLFF | TGTGCCAGCAGCCTCCCAACCGGACAGGGAAGTGGGACTAATGAAAAACTGTTTTTT
TRBJ1-3 | NA | TRBV19 | NA | CASTTGGYGNTIYF | TGTGCCAGTACCACGGGGGGGTATGGAAACACCATATATTTT
TRBJ2-7 | NA | TRBV6-1 | NA | CASSGQYEQYF | TGTGCCAGCAGTGGACAGTACGAGCAGTACTTC
TRBJ2-6 | NA | TRBV5-1 | NA | CASSTDGQFPLNVLTF | TGCGCCAGCAGCACAGACGGCCAGTTTCCGCTTAACGTCCTGACTTTC
TRBJ1-1 | NA | TRBV11-3 | NA | CASSLVGGARTEAFF | TGTGCCAGCAGCTTAGTTGGCGGGGCGCGGACTGAAGCTTTCTTT
TRBJ1-1 | NA | TRBV27 | NA | CASSFDRDTEAFF | TGTGCCAGCAGTTTTGACAGAGACACTGAAGCTTTCTTT
TRBJ1-1 | NA | TRBV19 | NA | CASSLRGKNTEAFF | TGTGCCAGTAGTCTCAGGGGCAAGAACACTGAAGCTTTCTTT
TRBJ1-1 | NA | TRBV5-1 | TRBD1 | CASTRTGGANTEAFF | TGCGCCAGCACCCGGACAGGGGGCGCGAACACTGAAGCTTTCTTT
TRBJ1-1 | NA | TRBV29-1 | TRBD1 | CSVTGQGDTEAFF | TGCAGCGTTACTGGACAGGGGGACACTGAAGCTTTCTTT
TRBJ1-1 | NA | TRBV7-9 | NA | CASSPRTRNRPTEAFF | TGTGCCAGCAGCCCTAGAACAAGAAACCGACCCACTGAAGCTTTCTTT
TRBJ2-7 | NA | TRBV2 | NA | CASSEALRSHRTYEQYF | TGTGCCAGCAGTGAAGCGCTTCGGAGCCATAGAACCTACGAGCAGTACTTC
TRBJ1-1 | NA | TRBV4-1 | NA | CASSQDDRNTEAFF | TGCGCCAGCAGCCAAGACGACAGGAACACTGAAGCTTTCTTT
TRBJ2-5 | NA | TRBV10-3 | NA | CAISESSTSHPETQYF | TGTGCCATCAGTGAGTCAAGTACTAGCCATCCGGAGACCCAGTACTTC
TRBJ2-3 | NA | TRBV5-1 | TRBD2 | CASSSLGGVRTDTQYF | TGCGCCAGCAGCTCCCTCGGGGGGGTCCGCACAGATACGCAGTATTTT
TRBJ2-3 | NA | TRBV7-6 | TRBD2 | CASNRLAGGRTDTQYF | TGTGCCAGCAACCGACTAGCGGGGGGGCGAACAGATACGCAGTATTTT
TRBJ2-7 | few | TRBV19 | TRBD1 | CASSISTGDFSYEQYF | TGTGCCAGTAGTATATCGACAGGGGACTTCTCCTACGAGCAGTACTTC
TRBJ1-5 | NA | TRBV5-5 | NA | CASSLVTGEGQPQHF | TGTGCCAGCAGCTTAGTTACGGGGGAGGGTCAGCCCCAGCATTTT
TRBJ1-2 | NA | TRBV9 | NA | CASSGVGAVGYTF | TGTGCCAGCAGCGGAGTGGGGGCTGTAGGCTACACCTTC